This T cell receptor beta chain emerged from a study of blood T cell repertoires in COVID-19. At the level of the study: Material from acute and convalescent COVID-19 was sourced from the United States, Italy and Spain. PBMCs, B-cell-depleted T cells, or T cells provided the cDNA or gDNA that made up the material.

Under the authors' procedure: For nucleated cells, counts were estimated from reference gene primer amplification. Sequenced by immunoSEQ multiplex PCR; TCRdb stores in-frame clones only, minus some. The V and J calls and clone size come from that table; D and trimming were worked out from the DNA. The data show about 670,000 clones, over 80% seen once. With 5 bases removed from V and 2 bases from J, the gap between germline ends came to 13 bases. CDR1 is MNHEY and CDR2 is SMNVEV in the germline V gene (reference sequence). CDR3 length equals 15 residues. This TCR derives from a young woman with acute or convalescent COVID-19. The sequenced sample was peripheral blood. The rearrangement uses TRBV27 and TRBJ2-1; D may be TRBD2 (6 bases). CDR3 nucleotide sequence: TGTGCCAGCAGTCCTGTGGCGGGGACCTACAATGAGCAGTTCTTC. Its protein is CASSPVAGTYNEQFF.